This section outlines one T cell receptor beta chain sequence together with its context. This sample was included in a study of blood T cell repertoires in COVID-19. Germline V gene lookup returns CDR1 SNHLY and CDR2 FYNNEI. CDR3 size: 12 residues. The V end was cut by 7 bases, the J end by 7 bases, with 13 bases between. The method was immunoSEQ multiplex PCR; TCRdb's version includes in-frame clones alone and lacks a portion of them. The data show some 200,000 clones, approximately 90% seen once. The V call is TRBV2, the J call TRBJ1-2, with a tentative D call TRBD1 (6 bases). Specimen: PBMCs or T cells enriched from blood (not recorded which). The TCR was taken from a woman younger than 45 who had recovered from COVID-19. CDR3: CASITTGSGYTF. The CDR3 DNA follows: TGTGCCAGCATTACAACAGGGAGTGGCTACACCTTC.